This note documents a single T cell receptor beta chain sequence. These data are taken from a study of blood T cell repertoires in COVID-19. Study details: Collection of acute and convalescent COVID-19 samples took place in the United States, Italy and Spain. Sample material is recorded as cDNA or gDNA derived from T cells, B-cell-depleted T cells, or PBMCs.

How the authors handled the data: The assay estimated nucleated cells by amplifying reference gene primers. Sequencing was performed with immunoSEQ multiplex PCR; in TCRdb, only in-frame clones are kept and a portion is missing. V and J calls and clone size are given by that table; D and trimming were obtained from the DNA. This sample has around 180,000 clones, with around 90% found just once. The sequencing sample was made of peripheral blood. The receptor was derived from a man aged 55 to 69 with acute or convalescent COVID-19.

CDR3 in amino acids: CASSPGQNNYEQYV. CDR3 bases: TGTGCCAGCTCACCAGGACAGAACAACTACGAGCAGTACGTC. V usage is TRBV18 and J usage is TRBJ2-7, with D possibly TRBD1 on 6 matching bases. The length of the CDR3 is 14 residues. Germline-derived CDR1 and CDR2 are KGHSH and LQKENI. Between the trimmed V and J ends, which lost 2 bases and 3 bases, there was a span of 11 bases.